Presented here are 18 T cell receptor beta chains from one specimen sequenced in a study of T cell responses to AZD1222 COVID-19 vaccine. Generated by immunoSEQ multiplex PCR, the TCRdb table keeps only in-frame clones and is missing some. The table shows approximately 120,000 clones, with 90% to 95% occurring only once. The sample was peripheral blood, taken on day 0 of AZD1222 vaccination. These TCRs come from an adult in good health.

In this sample, this clone turned up a few times. The chain is built from TRBV9 and TRBJ1-2; D is ambiguous. Germline loops: CDR1 SGDLS, CDR2 YYNGEE. With 4 bases removed from V and 6 bases from J, the gap between germline ends came to 16 bases. The CDR3 consists of 14 residues. The CDR3 DNA reads as TGTGCCAGCAGCTCAACACCGGGAGATCATGGCTACACCTTC. Its translation: CASSSTPGDHGYTF.

The chain recombines TRBV4-3 with TRBJ1-1, with TRBD1 as a possible D gene (6 bases). Deletions cut 6 bases from V and 1 base from J, with 12 bases between. Germline V lookup: CDR1 LGHNA, CDR2 YSLEER. The CDR3 has 14 residues. CDR3 sequence: CASRWRGQNTEAFF. DNA of the CDR3: TGCGCCAGCAGATGGAGGGGACAGAACACTGAAGCTTTCTTT.

The chain couples TRBV7-2 to TRBJ1-4; perhaps TRBD1 as D (5 bases). This CDR3 contains 16 residues. CDR1 SGHTA and CDR2 FQGNSA come from the germline V gene. Trimming pared 5 bases from V and 9 bases from J, leaving 22 bases between. In DNA form, the CDR3 reads TGTGCCAGCAGCCTCCGCCGAGGGCAGGGTCCACAAAAACTGTTTTTT. Its translation is CASSLRRGQGPQKLFF.

This clone was observed a handful of times. This rearrangement joins TRBV6-5 to TRBJ2-7; no reliable D call. Trimming pared 6 bases from V and 2 bases from J, leaving 5 bases between. Germline assignment: CDR1 MNHEY and CDR2 SVGAGI. The CDR3 length is 11 residues. The CDR3 region has the DNA TGTGCCAGCAGGAACCCCTACGAGCAGTACTTC. This codes for CASRNPYEQYF.

The chain has TRBV7-8 and TRBJ1-2; 8 positions match TRBD1. The trim removed 5 bases at V and 0 bases at J, leaving 5 bases unmatched. The CDR3 contains 15 residues. The V gene's germline CDR1 is SGHVS and CDR2 FQNEAQ. CDR3 in amino acids: CASSPGDRTNYGYTF. For the CDR3, the DNA is TGTGCCAGCAGCCCCGGGGACAGGACTAACTATGGCTACACCTTC.

J is TRBJ2-7 and V is TRBV28, with no clear D. The CDR3 is 15 residues long. CDR1 is MDHEN, CDR2 SYDVKM, per germline. V was shortened by 5 bases and J by 2 bases, with 16 bases between the two germline ends. CDR3 region: CASSARTSPTYEQYF. The CDR3, as DNA: TGTGCCAGCAGTGCCCGGACCAGCCCGACCTACGAGCAGTACTTC.

The V call is TRBV11-3, the J call TRBJ2-2, with D unresolved. V gave up 0 bases and J gave up 6 bases, with 11 bases separating them. Germline CDR1 and CDR2: SGHNT and YENEEA. The CDR3 covers 15 residues. The CDR3 bases are TGTGCCAGCAGCTTAGAGGGCTTCGCGGCCGGGGAGCTGTTTTTT. Its protein product is CASSLEGFAAGELFF.

This rearrangement joins TRBV27 to TRBJ2-2; D not certain. This CDR3 contains 13 residues. Germline V gene lookup returns CDR1 MNHEY and CDR2 SMNVEV (reference sequence). V was pared by 4 bases and J by 5 bases, with 8 bases between. The chain's CDR3 is CASSSSQTGELFF. The CDR3 DNA is TGTGCCAGCAGTTCCTCCCAAACCGGGGAGCTGTTTTTT.

The V and J genes are TRBV19 and TRBJ1-5; 10 bases map to TRBD1. This CDR3 region has 17 residues. J gave up 4 bases and V 5 bases, and 11 bases lay outside the gene matches. In germline, CDR1 is LNHDA, CDR2 SQIVND (reference sequence). The CDR3 region has the DNA TGTGCCAGTAGTGCGGGACAGGGGAGAAGAGGAAATCAGCCCCAGCATTTT. This encodes CASSAGQGRRGNQPQHF.

This chain uses TRBV5-1 with TRBJ1-4; TRBD1 matches at 9 bases. Germline V gene lookup returns CDR1 SGHRS and CDR2 YFSETQ. Trimming removed 0 bases from V and 8 bases from J; junction bases left unmatched: 8. The CDR3 spans 16 residues. This CDR3 reads CASSLGTGTGREKLFF. Written as DNA, the CDR3 is TGCGCCAGCAGCTTGGGTACCGGGACAGGGCGAGAAAAACTGTTTTTT.

The chain has TRBV19 and TRBJ1-1; D may be TRBD1 (5 bases). This CDR3 spans 19 amino acids. The germline gives CDR1 LNHDA, CDR2 SQIVND (reference sequence). V shed 5 bases and J shed 3 bases, with 28 bases lying between them. The CDR3 DNA is TGTGCCAGTAGTGATGACGAGGTCGGGGGATGGTCCCGGGACACTGAAGCTTTCTTT. It specifies CASSDDEVGGWSRDTEAFF.

This clone was seen just once. The chain joins TRBV11-2 to TRBJ2-3; the match to TRBD2 covers 9 bases. Trimming cost V 1 base and J 3 bases; bases outside gene matches: 11. The CDR3 has 18 amino acids. Germline V gene sequence: CDR1 SGHAT, CDR2 FQNNGV. The CDR3 sequence: CASSLVLRGGLSTDTQYF. CDR3 sequence (DNA): TGTGCCAGCAGCTTAGTTTTGCGGGGGGGCCTGTCGACAGATACGCAGTATTTT. The whole variable domain, remainder taken from reference TRBV11-2 and TRBJ2-3, is EAGVAQSPRYKIIEKRQSVAFWCNPISGHATLYWYQQILGQGPKLLIQFQNNGVVDDSQLPKDRFSAERLKGVDSTLKIQPAKLEDSAVYLCASSLVLRGGLSTDTQYFGPGTRLTVL.

DNA for the CDR3: TGTGCCAGCAGCTTAAAAAGCGGGGGGGATTCCACCGGGGAGCTGTTTTTT. It codes for CASSLKSGGDSTGELFF. V is TRBV7-3 and J is TRBJ2-2, with TRBD2 identical over 10 bases. The CDR3 contains 17 residues. After removal of 1 base from V and 4 bases from J, the junction contained 6 bases not matched to a gene. The germline gives CDR1 SGHTA, CDR2 FQGTGA.

The chain employs TRBV7-6 and TRBJ2-1, with TRBD2 matching over 13 bases. The germline V gene has CDR1 SGHVS and CDR2 FNYEAQ. The CDR3 has 19 residues. V shed 0 bases, J shed 5 bases, and the junction held 10 bases outside the gene matches. CDR3 sequence reads: CASSLASWTSGGPNNEQFF. Written as DNA, the CDR3 is TGTGCCAGCAGCTTAGCGAGCTGGACTAGCGGGGGCCCGAACAATGAGCAGTTCTTC.

The rearrangement uses TRBV6-5 and TRBJ1-1; 7 positions agree with TRBD1. Germline loops: CDR1 MNHEY, CDR2 SVGAGI. This CDR3 is built from 15 residues. Germline trimming cut 5 bases from V and 2 bases from J; bases unmatched to any gene: 8. CDR3 sequence: CASSRTHRGNTEAFF. The CDR3 DNA is TGTGCCAGCAGTCGCACTCACAGGGGTAACACTGAAGCTTTCTTT.

In the case of this clone: The same CDR3 also results from other DNA sequences found in this sample. The chain is built from TRBV9 and TRBJ2-7, with D perhaps TRBD2 (6 bases). CDR3 length equals 14 residues. Germline CDR1 reads SGDLS; CDR2 reads YYNGEE. Trimming stripped 0 bases from V and 2 bases from J, with 9 bases between. CDR3 nucleotide sequence: TGTGCCAGCAGCGTAGGCGGAGGGACCTACGAGCAGTACTTC. Its protein product is CASSVGGGTYEQYF.

V and J are TRBV28 and TRBJ1-2; TRBD1 aligns across 10 bases. Looked up from germline, CDR1 is MDHEN and CDR2 is SYDVKM. The CDR3 loop spans 16 amino acids. Germline trimming cut 1 base from V and 1 base from J; bases unmatched to any gene: 3. In DNA, the CDR3 is TGTGCCAGCAGTTTATTGACAGGGGGCATTAACTATGGCTACACCTTC. This encodes CASSLLTGGINYGYTF.

The chain employs TRBV27 and TRBJ1-2, with 7 bases aligning to TRBD1. CDR1 is MNHEY and CDR2 is SMNVEV in the germline V gene (reference sequence). The CDR3 has 15 residues. Trimming removed 4 bases from V and 5 bases from J; junction bases left unmatched: 10. The CDR3 DNA reads TGTGCCAGCAGTTCCCCATTACAGGGGAGGTATGGCTACACCTTC. This sequence encodes CASSSPLQGRYGYTF.